These 10 T cell receptor beta chains were sequenced from one sample in a study of human T cells and chemical hapten exposure. Time point here: patch test 2, 6 weeks after DPC sensitization. Treatment reported: therapeutic diphenylcyclopropenone sensitization with weekly scalp DPC. TCRdb fed the RACE reads into MiXCR, producing one record per CDR3 protein. Of about 380,000 distinct CDR3 sequences in the sample, around 6% were seen once. This specimen was whole blood, taken in connection with sensitization to the hapten diphenylcyclopropenone (DPC). The receptors originated from a woman aged 18-29 years with alopecia areata. Some clones in this sample may be carry-over from other donors' samples.

This clonotype has ten or more counts. This chain uses TRBV20-1 with TRBJ1-2; no firm D call. Trimming shortened V by 3 bases and J by 0 bases, and 14 bases separated the two germline ends. This CDR3 is built from 15 residues. Per the germline V gene, CDR1 is DFQATT and CDR2 is SNEGSKA (reference sequence). The CDR3 sequence is CSASVDSSSNYGYTF. CDR3 sequence (DNA): TGCAGTGCTAGTGTTGACTCCTCTTCTAACTATGGCTACACCTTC.

This chain connects TRBV20-1 to TRBJ1-1; D gene unclear. The CDR3 spans 12 residues. V was pared by 6 bases and J by 2 bases, with 10 bases between. Germline assignment: CDR1 DFQATT and CDR2 SNEGSKA (reference sequence). The CDR3 sequence: CSAQPGNTEAFF. The DNA of the CDR3 is TGCAGTGCCCAGCCCGGTAACACTGAAGCTTTCTTT.

The chain uses TRBV5-1 and TRBJ1-1; a weak D match, TRBD1 (6 bases). In germline, CDR1 is SGHRS, CDR2 YFSETQ. V was trimmed by 0 bases and J by 4 bases, leaving 10 bases between them. The CDR3 runs 14 residues. The DNA of the CDR3 is TGCGCCAGCAGCTTGGAGGACAGTACCACTGAAGCTTTCTTT. Translated: CASSLEDSTTEAFF.

The genes are TRBV28 and TRBJ2-4; 7 bases are a match to TRBD1. Germline V gene sequence: CDR1 MDHEN, CDR2 SYDVKM. The V segment lost 4 bases and the J segment 9 bases; nucleotides outside the gene matches: 15. CDR3 length equals 16 residues. The CDR3 nucleotides are TGTGCCAGCAGTTCCTCCAACAGGGGCCCGGAGGTCATTCAGTACTTC. It is translated as CASSSSNRGPEVIQYF.

This clonotype showed up many times. This rearrangement joins TRBV12-3 or TRBV12-4 to TRBJ1-5, with 8 nucleotides matching TRBD1. V shed 6 bases and J 1 base; nucleotides not matched to a gene: 8. The CDR3 is 16 amino acids. The CDR3 DNA sequence: TGTGCCAGCAGAGGACAGGGACCAATGAGCAATCAGCCCCAGCATTTT. It specifies CASRGQGPMSNQPQHF.

At least ten counts were recorded for this clonotype. The J gene is TRBJ1-2, the V gene TRBV6-5, with a tentative D call TRBD1 (5 bases). The CDR3 has 18 residues. CDR1 is MNHEY, CDR2 SVGAGI, per germline. Trimming pared 0 bases from V and 3 bases from J, leaving 20 bases between. Here the CDR3 DNA reads TGTGCCAGCAGTTACTCCTCGCAGGGACCTAGCTTTGACTATGGCTACACCTTC. Protein sequence: CASSYSSQGPSFDYGYTF.

This clonotype was counted only a few times. The CDR3 DNA follows: TGCGCCAGCAGGGCTAGCGGGGGGGCCCTCACAGATACGCAGTATTTT. Its translation is CASRASGGALTDTQYF. The gene calls are TRBV5-1 and TRBJ2-3; 12 nucleotides agree with TRBD2. This CDR3 has 16 amino acids. V was pared by 5 bases and J by 2 bases, with 6 bases of the junction left unmatched. The germline V gene has CDR1 SGHRS and CDR2 YFSETQ.

As for this clonotype: A much larger clone differs from this one at a single base, so this may be a read error. The chain combines TRBV4-3 with TRBJ1-4; D not resolved. Germline assignment: CDR1 LGHNA and CDR2 YSLEER. There are 16 residues in the CDR3. Trimming took off 3 bases at V and 4 bases at J, with 15 bases between the two ends. The DNA of the CDR3 is TGCGCCAGCAGCCATTCATCCTATACGAATAATGAAAAACTGTTTTTT. This codes for CASSHSSYTNNEKLFF.

The gene calls are TRBV7-2 and TRBJ2-7, with 15 nucleotides matching TRBD2. The germline V gene encodes CDR1 SGHTA and CDR2 FQGNSA. CDR3 length: 16 residues. J lost 7 bases, V lost 8 bases, and 12 bases had no gene match. CDR3 protein: CASQPGTSGGNGEQYF. The CDR3 coding sequence is TGTGCCAGCCAACCGGGGACTAGCGGGGGGAATGGGGAGCAGTACTTC.

In this sample, this clonotype turned up a few times. The chain links TRBV29-1 to TRBJ1-2; 7 nucleotides match TRBD1. V gave up 3 bases and J gave up 3 bases; unmatched junction bases: 1. CDR3 length: 12 residues. Germline assignment: CDR1 SQVTM and CDR2 ANQGSEA. CDR3 sequence (DNA): TGCAGCGTTGATGACAGGGACTATGGCTACACCTTC. It codes for CSVDDRDYGYTF.